This T cell receptor (beta chain) was documented in a study of blood T cell repertoires in COVID-19. On the study more broadly: Samples representing acute and convalescent COVID-19 were sourced from the United States, Italy and Spain. PBMCs, B-cell-depleted T cells, or T cells provided the cDNA or gDNA that made up the material.

Germline-derived CDR1 and CDR2 are MNHEY and SMNVEV (reference sequence). There are 18 residues in the CDR3. V shed 5 bases and J shed 3 bases, with 26 bases lying between them. Original analysis: How many nucleated cells were present was estimated from reference gene primer amplification. The repertoire was sequenced with immunoSEQ multiplex PCR; TCRdb's copy has only in-frame clones and lacks some. V, J and clone size are those of that table, while D and trimming were read from the DNA. The table records some 280,000 clones, around 90% of them present only once. V and J are TRBV27 and TRBJ2-7; D call uncertain. The sample taken for sequencing was peripheral blood. The receptor was isolated from a woman in her 40s who had recovered from COVID-19. The CDR3 bases are TGTGCCAGCAGTCCCTATGAGTTGGGCAACCTACACGGCTACGAGCAGTACTTC. It specifies CASSPYELGNLHGYEQYF.